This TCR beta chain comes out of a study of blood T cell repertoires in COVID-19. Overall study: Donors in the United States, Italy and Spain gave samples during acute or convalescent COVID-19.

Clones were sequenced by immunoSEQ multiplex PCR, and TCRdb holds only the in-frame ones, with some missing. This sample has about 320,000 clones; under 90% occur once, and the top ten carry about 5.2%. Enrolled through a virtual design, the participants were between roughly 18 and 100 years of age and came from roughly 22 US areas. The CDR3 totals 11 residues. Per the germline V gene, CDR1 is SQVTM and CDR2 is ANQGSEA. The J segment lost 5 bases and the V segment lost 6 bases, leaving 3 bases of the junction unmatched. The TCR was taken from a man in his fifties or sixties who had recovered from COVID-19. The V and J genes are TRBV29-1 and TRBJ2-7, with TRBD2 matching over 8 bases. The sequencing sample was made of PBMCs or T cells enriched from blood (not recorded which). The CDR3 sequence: CSVQLADEQYF. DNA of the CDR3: TGCAGCGTGCAACTAGCGGACGAGCAGTACTTC.